These 16 T cell receptor beta chains were sequenced from one sample in a study of beta chain features in type 1 diabetes (dated by TCRdb to the late 2010s). The antigens these receptors bind are not known. The library was made by the immunoSEQ multiplex PCR assay. The entire isolated RNA was reverse transcribed using the High Capacity cDNA Reverse Transcription Kit, and thus expressed TCRB transcripts were sequenced. TCRdb stores this immuneACCESS table with in-frame sequences only. Part of the clones is absent; in the studies checked, under half of the shortfall reflects unresolved V genes, and no reason is known for the rest. The sample contains about 740,000 clones, 13% of them found a single time. Roughly 0.022% of the sample belongs to the ten largest clones. Findings and caveats that apply to the study as a whole: A moderate but significant shortening of TCRB CDR3 length was observed in type 1 diabetes patients in all four CD4+ subsets.

The sequencing sample was made of naive CD4+ T cells from blood. What the cell subset or site label conveys for this sample: true naive CD4+ T cells. The receptors derive from a young man with type 1 diabetes.

There are a few counts of this clone. Compared with germline, one end of the junction differs, possibly owing to a read error. The chain has TRBV13 and TRBJ1-5, with a possible D match to TRBD1 (6 bases). Germline assignment: CDR1 PRHDT and CDR2 FYEKMQ (reference sequence). This CDR3 region has 16 residues. The CDR3 DNA sequence: TGTGCCAGCAGCCTAGGGGGTGGGTATAGCAATCAGCCCCAGCATTTT. Amino acid sequence: CASSLGGGYSNQPQHF.

This clone has just a few counts. V gene TRBV4-2 combines with J gene TRBJ2-7; weak D call: TRBD2 (5 bases). The J call may be faulty, since TRBJ2-1 better matches the DNA end. The CDR3 covers 12 residues. CDR1 is LGHNA and CDR2 is YNFKEQ in the germline V gene. The CDR3 loop is CASSQDRGEQFF. The CDR3 nucleotides read TGTGCCAGCAGCCAAGATCGGGGTGAGCAGTTCTTC.

A few counts support this clone. The rearrangement uses TRBV4-1 and TRBJ1-1; 7 bases fit TRBD1. Germline assignment: CDR1 MGHRA and CDR2 YSYEKL. This CDR3 has 14 residues. V shed 1 base, J shed 3 bases, and the junction held 2 bases outside the gene matches. CDR3 coding DNA: TGCGCCAGCAGCCAAGCTACAGGGGACACTGAAGCTTTCTTT. It translates to CASSQATGDTEAFF.

CDR3 nucleotides: TGCGCCAGCAGCCAACCGGGACAGGGGGTTTACAATGAGCAGTTCTTC. Translation gives CASSQPGQGVYNEQFF. The chain is built from TRBV4-1 and TRBJ2-1; 11 bases map to TRBD1. The germline V gene has CDR1 MGHRA and CDR2 YSYEKL. Trimming took 2 bases from V and 4 from J; bases not matched to a gene: 4. The CDR3 loop spans 16 amino acids.

The gene calls are TRBV7-9 and TRBJ2-2; D might be TRBD2 (6 bases). This CDR3 comprises 17 residues. Germline V gene sequence: CDR1 SEHNR, CDR2 FQNEAQ (reference sequence). V lost 2 bases to trimming and J lost 3 bases, with 16 bases between them. The CDR3 here is CASSLKGTGRDTGELFF. CDR3 bases: TGTGCCAGCAGCTTAAAAGGGACTGGACGGGACACCGGGGAGCTGTTTTTT.

The table lists this clone with a few counts. The chain uses TRBV5-1 and TRBJ1-2, with TRBD1 matching over 7 bases. Germline CDR1 reads SGHRS; CDR2 reads YFSETQ. V lost 5 bases, J lost 1 base, and 5 bases stayed unmatched. This CDR3 is 14 amino acids long. The DNA for the CDR3 is TGCGCCAGCAGGCAGGGGACAGTTAACTATGGCTACACCTTC. Its protein is CASRQGTVNYGYTF.

This clone was observed a few times. Other DNA sequences of this sample code for an identical CDR3. V and J are TRBV7-9 and TRBJ2-1; no clear D. From germline, CDR1 is SEHNR and CDR2 FQNEAQ (reference sequence). The CDR3 has 12 residues. Trimming left V 1 base short and J 7 bases short, with 5 bases between. CDR3 in DNA: TGTGCCAGCAGCTTAGATACGAATGAGCAGTTCTTC. This gives the protein CASSLDTNEQFF.

The chain uses TRBV10-3 and TRBJ2-7; TRBD1 matches at 7 bases. CDR3 length equals 13 residues. CDR1 and CDR2 (germline): ENHRY, SYGVKD. The ends lost 8 bases at V and 5 bases at J; junction bases unmatched: 9. CDR3 region: CAIHEGTADEQYF. CDR3 nucleotide sequence: TGTGCCATCCATGAGGGGACAGCGGACGAGCAGTACTTC.

The chain has TRBV9 and TRBJ1-1; possibly TRBD1 for D (5 bases). Trimming left V 3 bases short and J 1 base short, with 13 bases between. Looked up from germline, CDR1 is SGDLS and CDR2 is YYNGEE. The length of the CDR3 is 15 residues. The CDR3 nucleotides are TGTGCCAGCAGCGGATGGGGCTCGGGGAACACTGAAGCTTTCTTT. Amino acids: CASSGWGSGNTEAFF.

Only a few counts were recorded for this clone. The chain recombines TRBV7-9 with TRBJ2-7; D remains unclear. This CDR3 contains 13 residues. Germline V lookup: CDR1 SEHNR, CDR2 FQNEAQ (reference sequence). V was cut by 1 base and J by 5 bases, with 9 bases left in between. In nucleotides, the CDR3 is TGTGCCAGCAGCTTAGTTCCCAGTAACGAGCAGTACTTC. It is translated as CASSLVPSNEQYF. The whole variable domain, filled in from reference TRBV7-9 and TRBJ2-7, reads DTGVSQNPRHKITKRGQNVTFRCDPISEHNRLYWYRQTLGQGPEFLTYFQNEAQLEKSRLLSDRFSAERPKGSFSTLEIQRTEQGDSAMYLCASSLVPSNEQYFGPGTRLTVT.

This clone was seen more than once but under ten times. This sequence joins TRBV28 and TRBJ2-5, with 9 bases aligning to TRBD2. The CDR3 has 16 residues. Germline V CDR1 and CDR2: MDHEN, SYDVKM. Losses at the gene ends were 3 bases for V and 4 bases for J; bases not matched to a gene: 9. CDR3 sequence reads: CASSFGGGAKVETQYF. CDR3 sequence (DNA): TGTGCCAGCAGTTTCGGCGGGGGGGCCAAGGTAGAGACCCAGTACTTC. Together with reference TRBV28 and TRBJ2-5, the CDR3 gives the full variable domain: DVKVTQSSRYLVKRTGEKVFLECVQDMDHENMFWYRQDPGLGLRLIYFSYDVKMKEKGDIPEGYSVSREKKERFSLILESASTNQTSMYLCASSFGGGAKVETQYFGPGTRLLVL.

The chain combines TRBV25-1 with TRBJ1-2, with 7 bases identical to TRBD1. The CDR3 consists of 13 residues. The germline V gene has CDR1 MGHDK and CDR2 SYGVNS. V shed 1 base, J shed 8 bases, and the junction held 4 bases outside the gene matches. CDR3 DNA: TGTGCCAGCAGTGAATTCGGACAGGCAGGCTACACCTTC. This translates into CASSEFGQAGYTF.

The chain uses TRBV6-6 and TRBJ1-3; D unresolved. Germline V lookup: CDR1 MNHNY, CDR2 SVGAGI (reference sequence). V was clipped by 10 bases and J by 0 bases, with 7 bases between them. This CDR3 comprises 12 residues. The CDR3, as DNA: TGTGCCATCGCGAGCTCTGGAAACACCATATATTTT. It codes for CAIASSGNTIYF.

The rearrangement uses TRBV4-1 and TRBJ1-6, with a weak D call TRBD1 (6 bases). CDR3 length: 15 residues. Between the trimmed V and J ends, which lost 3 bases and 9 bases, there was a span of 15 bases. The germline V gene encodes CDR1 MGHRA and CDR2 YSYEKL. This CDR3 is CASSQPGRGGSPLHF. The CDR3 DNA follows: TGCGCCAGCAGCCAGCCCGGGAGGGGGGGTTCACCCCTCCACTTT.

This clone was detected a few times. This chain joins TRBV9 and TRBJ1-5; D possibly corresponds to TRBD1 (6 bases). Trimming left V 0 bases short and J 6 bases short, with 13 bases between. Per the germline V gene, CDR1 is SGDLS and CDR2 is YYNGEE. This CDR3 has 15 amino acids. CDR3 nucleotides: TGTGCCAGCAGCGTAGGACAGGAGTTTAGTCAGCCCCAGCATTTT. This translates into CASSVGQEFSQPQHF.

This clone has just a few counts. Other nucleotide sequences in the sample specify the same CDR3. This chain joins TRBV30 and TRBJ1-6; D uncertain. V was shortened by 3 bases and J by 7 bases, with 10 bases between the two germline ends. Germline CDR1 reads GTSNPN; CDR2 reads SVGIG (reference sequence). The CDR3 has 13 amino acids. The DNA of the CDR3 is TGTGCCTGGAGCGACGAAGGAAATTCACCCCTCCACTTT. It encodes CAWSDEGNSPLHF.